This T cell receptor beta chain was sequenced in a study of cytomegalovirus exposure and HLA in healthy donors. CDR1 is KGHSH, CDR2 LQKENI, per germline. After removal of 3 bases from V and 4 bases from J, the junction contained 11 bases not matched to a gene. The CDR3 length is 16 residues. Sequencing used immunoSEQ multiplex PCR; TCRdb keeps in-frame clones, though not all of them. The table lists about 330,000 clones, around 86% of them singletons. The receptor's source is a woman between 18 and 30 years old in good health and CMV-seronegative. The V call is TRBV18, the J call TRBJ1-1; 7 bases match TRBD1. What was sequenced was PBMCs. The CDR3 reads CASSPVTGEVRTEAFF. The CDR3 bases are TGTGCCAGCTCACCCGTTACAGGGGAGGTGCGCACTGAAGCTTTCTTT.